This T cell receptor (beta chain) originates from a study of Tregs in tolerant kidney transplant recipients. An overnight rest at 37°C with 150 to 250 IU/ml IL-2 preceded regulatory T cell sorting from thawed PBMCs. CDR1 is SGHRS, CDR2 YFSETQ, per germline. The V end was cut by 0 bases, the J end by 2 bases, with 9 bases between. This CDR3 contains 16 residues. The data were produced by immunoSEQ multiplex PCR, yet TCRdb's version contains in-frame clones alone and is incomplete. The sample comprises 75,000 to 80,000 clones, approximately 90% of which are singletons, and 0.34% rests with the top ten. This clone showed up just a few times.

The TCR comes from a human donor who received a combined kidney and bone marrow transplant. The chain is built from TRBV5-1 and TRBJ2-6, with D perhaps being TRBD1 or TRBD2 (6 bases each). Material: Tregs from blood, obtained before the transplant. The DNA of the CDR3 is TGCGCCAGCAGCTTGGAAGGGGGGACTGGGGCCAACGTCCTGACTTTC. This sequence encodes CASSLEGGTGANVLTF.